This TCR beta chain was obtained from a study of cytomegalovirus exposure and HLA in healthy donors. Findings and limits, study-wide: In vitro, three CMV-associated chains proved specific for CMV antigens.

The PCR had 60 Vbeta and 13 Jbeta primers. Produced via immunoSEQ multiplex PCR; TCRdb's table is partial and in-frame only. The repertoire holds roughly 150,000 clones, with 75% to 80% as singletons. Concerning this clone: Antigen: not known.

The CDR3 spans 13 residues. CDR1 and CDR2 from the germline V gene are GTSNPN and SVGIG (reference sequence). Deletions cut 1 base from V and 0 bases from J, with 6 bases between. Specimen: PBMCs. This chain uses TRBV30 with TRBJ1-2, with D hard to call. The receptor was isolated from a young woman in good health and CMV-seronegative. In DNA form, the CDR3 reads TGTGCCTGGAGTGCCACGGCTAACTATGGCTACACCTTC. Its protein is CAWSATANYGYTF.